The TCR beta chain described here comes from a study of blood T cell repertoires in COVID-19. In the study overall: Samples of COVID-19 (acute and convalescent) were obtained from the United States, Italy and Spain. Sources were T cells, B-cell-depleted T cells, or PBMCs; the material itself was cDNA or gDNA.

Original data processing: Estimates of nucleated cell counts were drawn from the amplification of reference gene primers. Data came from immunoSEQ multiplex PCR; TCRdb stores just in-frame clones and leaves some out. V, J and clone size were drawn from that table, and D and trimming were deduced from the DNA. The data hold 200,000 to 300,000 clones, with roughly four fifths observed a single time. This clone was detected only a few times. One junction end does not reproduce the germline sequence, and a read error may be involved. A Seattle source enrolled patients during active infection and followed them longitudinally. The CDR3 has 12 residues. Germline CDR1 reads SSHAT; CDR2 reads FNYEAQ (reference sequence).

The chain uses TRBV7-7 and TRBJ2-3; TRBD1 might be the D (6 bases). Sequenced sample: peripheral blood. The clonotype originates from a woman of 80 years or more with COVID-19, enrolled during active disease. The CDR3 sequence is CASSLRGGTQYF. The DNA of the CDR3 is TGTGCTAGCAGCTTACGAGGGGGTACGCAGTATTTT.